This T cell receptor (beta chain) appears in the sequencing data of a study of T cells in Graves' hyperthyroidism and ophthalmopathy. The CDR3 is made up of 14 amino acids. In germline, CDR1 is DFQATT, CDR2 SNEGSKA (reference sequence). With 5 bases clipped from V and 2 bases from J, the junction kept 1 base outside the gene matches. Researchers amplified the TCR beta CDR3 regions from RNA transcripts. HTBI primers were the set used in a first-round RT-PCR of the TCR CDR3. TCRdb re-called the multiplex PCR reads through MiXCR, storing one row per CDR3 protein. This table has a few hundred thousand distinct CDR3 sequences, less than 20% appearing once.

This clonotype originated in a young man with Graves' ophthalmopathy. The sample was blood. This chain links TRBV20-1 with TRBJ2-6; TRBD1 matches 9 bases. In DNA form, the CDR3 reads TGCAGTGCTCGGACAGGGGCTGGGGCCAACGTCCTGACTTTC. Amino acids: CSARTGAGANVLTF.